The 26 T cell receptor beta chains listed next were all sequenced from one sample in a study of siplizumab effects on memory and regulatory T cells. The protocol was immunoSEQ multiplex PCR, while the TCRdb copy is restricted to in-frame clones and leaves out a portion. The sample comprises some 97,000 clones, approximately 94% of which are singletons, and over 1% rests with the top ten. The sample comprised non-Treg CD4+ T cells sorted from blood. Receptor source: a human donor in good health.

V usage is TRBV6-5 and J usage is TRBJ1-2; weak D call: TRBD1 (6 bases). Trimming shortened V by 4 bases and J by 4 bases, and 16 bases separated the two germline ends. Germline CDR1 is MNHEY and CDR2 is SVGAGI. The CDR3 runs 15 residues. The CDR3 bases are TGTGCCAGCAGTTTCACCGGACAGAATACCTATGGCTACACCTTC. It yields the protein CASSFTGQNTYGYTF.

The genes are TRBV7-3 and TRBJ2-6; D is possibly TRBD1 or TRBD2 (5 bases each). Trimming left V 5 bases short and J 2 bases short, with 19 bases between. CDR3 length: 18 residues. CDR1 is SGHTA and CDR2 is FQGTGA in the germline V gene. CDR3 coding DNA: TGTGCCAGCAGCGCAACAGGCGGTACTAGGACTGGGGCCAACGTCCTGACTTTC. Translating gives CASSATGGTRTGANVLTF.

The chain is built from TRBV7-2 and TRBJ2-1, with 12 bases fitting TRBD2. Germline V gene data show CDR1 as SGHTA and CDR2 as FQGNSA. The CDR3 has 15 residues. V shed 4 bases, J shed 6 bases, and the junction held 4 bases outside the gene matches. DNA of the CDR3: TGTGCCAGCAGCTCGGGACTAGCGGGCCTCAATGAGCAGTTCTTC. This translates into CASSSGLAGLNEQFF.

The genes are TRBV15 and TRBJ1-1; unclear D gene. The CDR3 loop spans 13 amino acids. Per germline, CDR1 LNHNV and CDR2 YYDKDF (reference sequence). The germline V and J ends were trimmed by 3 bases and 1 base, with 6 bases remaining between them. CDR3 sequence reads: CATSSNPNTEAFF. CDR3 DNA sequence: TGTGCCACCAGCAGCAACCCGAACACTGAAGCTTTCTTT.

The rearrangement joins TRBV28 to TRBJ2-5, with TRBD1 identical over 7 bases. CDR1 is MDHEN, CDR2 SYDVKM, per germline. This CDR3 is built from 15 residues. J lost 1 base, V lost 4 bases, and 6 bases had no gene match. CDR3 sequence (DNA): TGTGCCAGCAGTTATGTCAGGGGGTCCCAAGAGACCCAGTACTTC. Translation: CASSYVRGSQETQYF.

The chain is built from TRBV4-1 and TRBJ2-1; D unclear. Germline V gives CDR1 MGHRA, CDR2 YSYEKL. The CDR3 consists of 16 residues. Trimming took 1 base from V and 5 from J, leaving 15 bases between them. CDR3 sequence (DNA): TGCGCCAGCAGCCAAGCGTATACTGACATCGACAATGAGCAGTTCTTC. Its protein product is CASSQAYTDIDNEQFF.

This clone was counted only a few times. This chain uses TRBV28 with TRBJ1-5; D not resolved. CDR1 MDHEN and CDR2 SYDVKM come from the germline V gene. This CDR3 is built from 14 residues. V was trimmed by 4 bases and J by 7 bases, leaving 14 bases between them. CDR3 in amino acids: CASSSRTGWQPQHF. The CDR3 DNA sequence: TGTGCCAGCAGTTCGCGGACGGGATGGCAGCCCCAGCATTTT.

The rearrangement joins TRBV7-3 to TRBJ2-5; 10 nucleotides match TRBD2. CDR3 length: 14 residues. V lost 8 bases, J lost 4 bases, and 7 bases stayed unmatched. The germline gives CDR1 SGHTA, CDR2 FQGTGA. CDR3 region: CASGQAGGSETQYF. CDR3 DNA sequence: TGTGCCAGCGGCCAAGCGGGAGGGTCAGAGACCCAGTACTTC.

V usage is TRBV6-4 and J usage is TRBJ2-3, with no clear D. Trimming left V 3 bases short and J 3 bases short, with 7 bases between. In germline, CDR1 is MRHNA, CDR2 SNTAGT. This CDR3 is 13 amino acids long. CDR3 sequence (DNA): TGTGCCAGCAGTGATAGGGCGACAGATACGCAGTATTTT. Its protein product is CASSDRATDTQYF.

V usage is TRBV4-1 and J usage is TRBJ2-2, with TRBD2 matching 7 bases. Germline loops: CDR1 MGHRA, CDR2 YSYEKL. This CDR3 has 16 amino acids. V was clipped by 2 bases and J by 4 bases; unmatched bases: 7. CDR3 protein: CASSQRGLGTTGELFF. The CDR3 DNA reads TGCGCCAGCAGCCAACGAGGACTAGGGACCACCGGGGAGCTGTTTTTT.

The chain is built from TRBV19 and TRBJ2-4; 7 bases are a match to TRBD1. The CDR3 has 18 amino acids. V trimming: 6 bases; J trimming: 0 bases; junction bases outside the gene matches: 14. Germline loops: CDR1 LNHDA, CDR2 SQIVND (reference sequence). In nucleotides, the CDR3 is TGTGCCAGTAGCCTTCCACCACAGGGGATACTAGCCAAAAACATTCAGTACTTC. It codes for CASSLPPQGILAKNIQYF.

The chain is built from TRBV10-3 and TRBJ2-5; D call uncertain. V dropped 3 bases and J dropped 5 bases, with 7 bases sitting between them. Germline V gene data show CDR1 as ENHRY and CDR2 as SYGVKD. This CDR3 has 12 residues. The CDR3 sequence: CAISEVGETQYF. CDR3 in DNA: TGTGCCATCAGTGAAGTGGGGGAGACCCAGTACTTC.

The chain carries TRBV6-5 and TRBJ1-1; D gene unclear. From germline, CDR1 is MNHEY and CDR2 SVGAGI. V lost 6 bases, J lost 3 bases, and 14 bases lay in between. The CDR3 covers 14 residues. The CDR3 nucleotides are TGTGCCAGCAGACCGCGGGAGGATTACACTGAAGCTTTCTTT. This codes for CASRPREDYTEAFF.

The V call is TRBV6-1, the J call TRBJ1-2; TRBD1 matches 7 bases. The CDR3 is made up of 15 amino acids. V gave up 10 bases and J gave up 0 bases; unmatched junction bases: 11. Germline lookup yields CDR1 MNHNS and CDR2 SASEGT. The CDR3 DNA reads as TGTGCCACCGCAGTGACAGGGCCTTCTAACTATGGCTACACCTTC. The encoded protein is CATAVTGPSNYGYTF.

The rearrangement uses TRBV7-6 and TRBJ2-1, with 9 positions matching TRBD2. The CDR3 extends over 16 amino acids. Trimming cost V 4 bases and J 3 bases; bases outside gene matches: 7. CDR1 and CDR2 from the germline V gene are SGHVS and FNYEAQ. CDR3 sequence reads: CASSSYPSGNYNEQFF. CDR3 nucleotides: TGTGCCAGCAGCTCCTACCCTAGCGGGAACTACAATGAGCAGTTCTTC.

The chain has TRBV11-2 and TRBJ2-5; D gene uncertain. The end of the DNA fits TRBJ2-7 better, so the J call may be wrong. CDR3 length: 12 residues. Per germline, CDR1 SGHAT and CDR2 FQNNGV. CDR3 region: CASSLVRYEQYF. The CDR3 nucleotides read TGTGCCAGCAGCTTAGTTCGGTACGAGCAGTACTTC.

The CDR3 coding sequence is TGTGCCTGGAGTCTCGGACAGTCCTTTTTAGGCTACACCTTC. It yields the protein CAWSLGQSFLGYTF. The chain links TRBV30 to TRBJ1-2; a weak D match, TRBD1 (6 bases). Germline-derived CDR1 and CDR2 are GTSNPN and SVGIG (reference sequence). Trimming left V 2 bases short and J 8 bases short, with 18 bases between. The CDR3 loop spans 14 amino acids.

The chain recombines TRBV6-1 with TRBJ2-5; D is unresolved. Germline-derived CDR1 and CDR2 are MNHNS and SASEGT. V dropped 2 bases and J dropped 5 bases, with 12 bases sitting between them. The CDR3 consists of 14 residues. In DNA form, the CDR3 reads TGTGCCAGCAGTGAATCCCATCTCTTGGAGACCCAGTACTTC. This sequence encodes CASSESHLLETQYF.

The chain is built from TRBV4-1 and TRBJ1-2; D not certain. Trimming cost V 2 bases and J 5 bases, with 12 bases left between them. Germline V CDR1 and CDR2: MGHRA, YSYEKL. The length of the CDR3 is 14 residues. The CDR3 here is CASSQLGSTYGYTF. For the CDR3, the DNA is TGCGCCAGCAGCCAATTAGGATCAACTTATGGCTACACCTTC.

This clone has only one observation. The chain couples TRBV6-5 to TRBJ2-2; maybe TRBD1 (6 bases). The CDR3 runs 14 residues. Germline-derived CDR1 and CDR2 are MNHEY and SVGAGI. The ends were cut back, 2 bases at V and 5 bases at J, with 9 bases in the middle. CDR3 DNA sequence: TGTGCCAGCAGTTACGCAGGGGCTACCGGGGAGCTGTTTTTT. It translates to CASSYAGATGELFF.

V is TRBV2 and J is TRBJ2-5, with 8 bases lining up with TRBD2. V trimming: 6 bases; J trimming: 1 base; junction bases outside the gene matches: 7. The CDR3 has 15 residues. The germline gives CDR1 SNHLY, CDR2 FYNNEI. CDR3 protein: CASRAIAGPQETQYF. DNA for the CDR3: TGTGCCAGCAGAGCAATAGCGGGACCCCAAGAGACCCAGTACTTC.

The chain couples TRBV5-4 to TRBJ2-5, with 11 positions matching TRBD2. The germline gives CDR1 SGHNT, CDR2 YYREEE (reference sequence). This CDR3 comprises 18 residues. V lost 6 bases and J lost 3; bases outside the gene matches: 16. Here the CDR3 reads CASTKGVALAGGKETQYF. For the CDR3, the DNA is TGTGCCAGCACGAAAGGTGTAGCTCTAGCGGGGGGTAAAGAGACCCAGTACTTC.

This chain links TRBV6-1 with TRBJ2-2, with D unclear. Germline-derived CDR1 and CDR2 are MNHNS and SASEGT. CDR3 length equals 13 residues. The V end was cut by 6 bases, the J end by 1 base, with 6 bases between. Here the CDR3 reads CASRTGNTGELFF. The CDR3 bases are TGTGCCAGCAGGACGGGGAACACCGGGGAGCTGTTTTTT.

The chain recombines TRBV27 with TRBJ1-4; tentative D call: TRBD1 (6 bases). The germline CDR1 and CDR2 sequences are MNHEY and SMNVEV (reference sequence). The V gene lost 5 bases and the J gene lost 5 bases, with 15 bases spanning the gap. The CDR3 contains 15 residues. The CDR3 DNA reads as TGTGCCAGCAGTGCCTTAGGGGGGAGAAATGAAAAACTGTTTTTT. This encodes CASSALGGRNEKLFF.

The chain couples TRBV5-6 to TRBJ2-3; D is unresolved. Germline CDR1 reads SGHDT; CDR2 reads YYEEEE. The CDR3 length is 16 residues. V dropped 3 bases and J dropped 6 bases, with 20 bases sitting between them. Here the CDR3 reads CASSSFFQSARDTQYF. The CDR3 DNA reads as TGTGCCAGCAGCTCCTTTTTCCAATCCGCCAGGGATACGCAGTATTTT.

V and J are TRBV19 and TRBJ2-5, with 12 bases aligning to TRBD1. The CDR3 spans 16 residues. The J segment lost 5 bases and the V segment lost 4 bases, leaving 8 bases of the junction unmatched. Germline assignment: CDR1 LNHDA and CDR2 SQIVND (reference sequence). CDR3 bases: TGTGCCAGTAGTAATACGGGACAGGGGGCCGGGGAGACCCAGTACTTC. Protein sequence: CASSNTGQGAGETQYF.